This is a list of T cell receptor beta chains from one sample in a study of cytomegalovirus exposure and HLA in healthy donors. The assay was immunoSEQ multiplex PCR, and TCRdb's table has in-frame clones only and misses some. Here the sample spans some 200,000 clones, about 80% being singletons. Specimen: PBMCs. The receptors originated from a man in his forties or fifties in good health and CMV-seronegative. Both conserved end residues are part of each CDR3. Fields, in order: CDR3 length, D gene, clone size, J gene, V gene, CDR3 DNA, CDR3 protein. D genes are given only for firm matches. A row's size may be missing; if present it is once, few, many or a size class.

16 | TRBD1 | . | TRBJ2-1 | TRBV4-3 | TGCGCCAGCAGCCAGGGGGGACAGGACCGCTACAATGAGCAGTTCTTC | CASSQGGQDRYNEQFF
16 | . | . | TRBJ2-5 | TRBV19 | TGTGCCAGCCGGGCGGGGATCCAGGCAGGACAAGAGACCCAGTACTTC | CASRAGIQAGQETQYF
15 | . | once | TRBJ1-2 | TRBV18 | TGTGCCAGCTCACCAGATCACAGGGAGGGCTATGGCTACACCTTC | CASSPDHREGYGYTF
16 | TRBD2 | . | TRBJ2-3 | TRBV5-1 | TGCGCCAGCAGCGTCTCACTAGCGGGGGGGGGAGATACGCAGTATTTT | CASSVSLAGGGDTQYF
13 | TRBD2 | . | TRBJ2-1 | TRBV30 | TGTGCCTGGGCGGGGACTAGCGGTAATCAGCAGTTCTTC | CAWAGTSGNQQFF
12 | . | . | TRBJ1-2 | TRBV30 | TGTGCCTGGAGTGGAGGGGGACGAGGCTACACCTTC | CAWSGGGRGYTF
14 | . | . | TRBJ1-2 | TRBV4-2 | TGTGCCAGCAGCCAGCGCGGGGGAACGGCCGGCTACACCTTC | CASSQRGGTAGYTF
15 | . | . | TRBJ2-5 | TRBV4-3 | TGCGCCAGCAGCCAAGATAAGGTAGCCAAAGAGACCCAGTACTTC | CASSQDKVAKETQYF
16 | TRBD2 | . | TRBJ2-1 | TRBV18 | TGTGCCAGCTCACCACAGAATAGCGGGGCCTACAATGAGCAGTTCTTC | CASSPQNSGAYNEQFF
16 | TRBD1 | . | TRBJ1-1 | TRBV5-1 | TGCGCCAGCAGCCCGAGGATCGGACAGGGGGGGACTGAAGCTTTCTTT | CASSPRIGQGGTEAFF
17 | . | few | TRBJ2-2 | TRBV12-2 | TGTGCAAGTCGCTCCCCTTGCCGGGATTGGAACACCGGGGAGCTGTTTTTT | CASRSPCRDWNTGELFF
15 | . | . | TRBJ1-1 | TRBV5-6 | TGTGCCAGCAGCTCGGAGGGAGTGTCGCACACTGAAGCTTTCTTT | CASSSEGVSHTEAFF
14 | TRBD2 | once | TRBJ2-1 | TRBV11-3 | TGTGCCAGCAGCTCTAGCGGGATGAGCAATGAGCAGTTCTTC | CASSSSGMSNEQFF
11 | TRBD1 | . | TRBJ1-1 | TRBV20-1 | TGCACCGCCATGGGACAGAGGGAGGCTTTCTTT | CTAMGQREAFF
16 | . | . | TRBJ1-2 | TRBV5-6 | TGTGCCAGCAGCTTGGTGAGACAACGAACTAACTATGGCTACACCTTC | CASSLVRQRTNYGYTF
12 | . | . | TRBJ1-2 | TRBV28 | TGTGCCAGCACCATAGGGGACTATGGCTACACCTTC | CASTIGDYGYTF
14 | . | . | TRBJ2-3 | TRBV19 | TGTGCCAGTAGTATACGCGGGTCCACAGATACGCAGTATTTT | CASSIRGSTDTQYF
16 | . | . | TRBJ2-7 | TRBV2 | TGTGCCAGCAGCCTGGGGGGCAGGGAGGGGTCCTACGAGCAGTACTTC | CASSLGGREGSYEQYF
14 | . | . | TRBJ2-5 | TRBV6-5 | TGTGCCAGCAGTTACTCCGGTAGAAAAGAGACCCAGTACTTC | CASSYSGRKETQYF
12 | . | . | TRBJ2-1 | TRBV29-1 | TGCAGCGTACGACTCCCTTACAATGAGCAGTTCTTC | CSVRLPYNEQFF
12 | . | . | TRBJ2-7 | TRBV2 | TGTGCCAGCGGTTACAGGATCTACGAGCAGTACTTC | CASGYRIYEQYF
17 | . | . | TRBJ2-7 | TRBV9 | TGTGCCAGCAGCGTTCTCCCAAACTTTCCCCACTCCTACGAGCAGTACTTC | CASSVLPNFPHSYEQYF
14 | TRBD2 | . | TRBJ2-7 | TRBV10-1 | TGCGCCAGCAGCCCTTGGCGGGAGGGCCACGAGCAGTACTTC | CASSPWREGHEQYF
17 | TRBD1 | . | TRBJ1-6 | TRBV7-8 | TGTGCCAGCAGAACAACGTCAGGGACAGGACTGAATTCACCCCTCCACTTT | CASRTTSGTGLNSPLHF
14 | . | . | TRBJ1-2 | TRBV28 | TGTGCCAGCAGTTCCCCTGGCCTCGGGGATGGCTACACCTTC | CASSSPGLGDGYTF
17 | TRBD1 | . | TRBJ1-6 | TRBV10-3 | TGTGCCATCAGGGACTTGACAGGGGGCGCTGGAAATTCACCCCTCCACTTT | CAIRDLTGGAGNSPLHF
14 | . | . | TRBJ1-1 | TRBV15 | TGTGCCACCAGCAGAGATCCCCAGGAAGGTGAAGCTTTCTTT | CATSRDPQEGEAFF
14 | . | . | TRBJ1-2 | TRBV5-1 | TGCGCCAGCAGCTTGGAGGACGGAACTAGGGGCTACACCTTC | CASSLEDGTRGYTF
16 | TRBD1 | . | TRBJ2-7 | TRBV7-9 | TGTGCCAGCAGCCAAGCATCTACAGGGGCCGCTTACGAGCAGTACTTC | CASSQASTGAAYEQYF
13 | . | . | TRBJ2-1 | TRBV2 | TGTGCCAGCAGCCCCGACTCCCCCAATGAGCAGTTCTTC | CASSPDSPNEQFF
14 | TRBD1 | . | TRBJ2-7 | TRBV11-1 | TGTGCCAGCAGAAAGACAGGGGGGTCCTACGAGCAGTACTTC | CASRKTGGSYEQYF
11 | . | . | TRBJ2-7 | TRBV6-5 | TGTGCCAGCACGATAGGGGACGAGCAGTACTTC | CASTIGDEQYF
17 | TRBD2 | . | TRBJ2-1 | TRBV11-2 | TGTGCCAGCAGCCCCGGGACTAGCGGGACCATAGACTTAGAGCAGTTCTTC | CASSPGTSGTIDLEQFF
15 | TRBD1 | . | TRBJ1-2 | TRBV15 | TGTGCCACCAGCCCCCGGGACAGGGGGCCGGATGGCTACACCTTC | CATSPRDRGPDGYTF
13 | TRBD2 | . | TRBJ2-1 | TRBV27 | TGTGCCAGCAGTAGCGGGAGGGCCATTGAGCAGTTCTTC | CASSSGRAIEQFF
14 | . | . | TRBJ1-6 | TRBV2 | TGTGCCAGCAGTTTGTCAGGGAAAGGTTCACCCCTCCACTTT | CASSLSGKGSPLHF
13 | . | . | TRBJ1-1 | TRBV2 | TGTGCCAGCATTCTCGACTCCGGCGGTGAAGCTTTCTTT | CASILDSGGEAFF
16 | TRBD1 | . | TRBJ2-1 | TRBV27 | TGTGCCAGCAGTTCCCCGCCAGGGGGTTTTTACAATGAGCAGTTCTTC | CASSSPPGGFYNEQFF
14 | TRBD2 | . | TRBJ2-3 | TRBV5-4 | TGTGCCAGCAGCCGGACTAGCGCTAGAGATACGCAGTATTTT | CASSRTSARDTQYF
12 | TRBD2 | . | TRBJ2-3 | TRBV7-9 | TGTGCCAGCAGCTTAGCGCGGGAGACGCAGTATTTT | CASSLARETQYF
12 | . | . | TRBJ2-7 | TRBV28 | TGTGCCAGCAGTTCTTCCGCCTACGAGCAGTACTTC | CASSSSAYEQYF
18 | TRBD1 | once | TRBJ1-5 | TRBV12-5 | TGTGCTAGTGGTTTTAGGACAGGGGGCCCCCTTCGGGGTCAGCCCCAGCATTTT | CASGFRTGGPLRGQPQHF
13 | . | few | TRBJ1-6 | TRBV27 | TGTGCCAGCAGTCCAGGGTTAGGATCACCCCTCCACTTT | CASSPGLGSPLHF
11 | TRBD1 | . | TRBJ1-4 | TRBV19 | TGTGCCAGTGGACAGGGCGTCGAACTGTTTTTT | CASGQGVELFF